A selection of T cell receptor beta chains follows, all from one sample in a study of T cells after yellow fever vaccination. TCRdb reanalysed the 5' RACE reads using MiXCR and keeps one entry per CDR3 protein. The table lists hundreds of thousands of distinct CDR3 sequences, around 12% of them singletons. Sequenced here: PBMCs, sampled on the day of the yellow fever booster vaccination. These receptor sequences come from a man aged 25 to 45 who received the YFV17D yellow fever vaccine. CDR3s include the opening cysteine and the closing phenylalanine or tryptophan. The D gene is left open where the match is weak. Some rows mark clone size as missing; the rest say once, few, many or name a class of expanded clone.

cdr3_nt: TGTGCCAGCAGTTACTCGAGGGGGGCGGCGGGGAATGAGCAGTTCTTC
cdr3_aa: CASSYSRGAAGNEQFF
v_call: TRBV6-5
j_call: TRBJ2-1
clone_size: .
d_call: .

cdr3_nt: TGTGCCAGCAGCGCAACCGGGACTAGCGGGAGCCGGGGACAAGAGACCCAGTACTTC
cdr3_aa: CASSATGTSGSRGQETQYF
v_call: TRBV9
j_call: TRBJ2-5
clone_size: many
d_call: TRBD2

cdr3_nt: TGTGCCAGCAGTTACTCGATGGGTTACACTGAAGCTTTCTTT
cdr3_aa: CASSYSMGYTEAFF
v_call: TRBV6-5
j_call: TRBJ1-1
clone_size: .
d_call: .

cdr3_nt: TGTGCCGGAGGACTAGCGGGAGGAAATGAGCAGTTCTTC
cdr3_aa: CAGGLAGGNEQFF
v_call: TRBV7-9
j_call: TRBJ2-1
clone_size: many
d_call: TRBD2

cdr3_nt: TGTGCCAGCAGGACTAGCCGGTTATTTAACTACGAGCAGTACTTC
cdr3_aa: CASRTSRLFNYEQYF
v_call: TRBV27
j_call: TRBJ2-7
clone_size: .
d_call: TRBD2

cdr3_nt: TGTGCCAGCAGCCAAGGGCTTTTTGTAGGGGCTGGGGCCAACGTCCTGACTTTC
cdr3_aa: CASSQGLFVGAGANVLTF
v_call: TRBV3-1
j_call: TRBJ2-6
clone_size: few
d_call: .

cdr3_nt: TGTGCTACGGGGGATCCCACAGATACGCAGTATTTT
cdr3_aa: CATGDPTDTQYF
v_call: TRBV10-3
j_call: TRBJ2-3
clone_size: few
d_call: .

cdr3_nt: TGCGCCAGCAGCCCTACTCCCTCAAAACCTTGGGAGACCCAGTACTTC
cdr3_aa: CASSPTPSKPWETQYF
v_call: TRBV5-1
j_call: TRBJ2-5
clone_size: .
d_call: .

cdr3_nt: TGTGCCAGCAGCTGGCGGGTGTCAGACTTCACCGGGGAGCTGTTTTTT
cdr3_aa: CASSWRVSDFTGELFF
v_call: TRBV7-2
j_call: TRBJ2-2
clone_size: .
d_call: .

cdr3_nt: TGTGCCAGCAGCCAACCCCGGGAGGTGCTGGAGACCCAGTACTTC
cdr3_aa: CASSQPREVLETQYF
v_call: TRBV3-1
j_call: TRBJ2-5
clone_size: few
d_call: TRBD2

cdr3_nt: TGTGCCAGCAGCGTCGGGGGCACTAACACCGGGGAGCTGTTTTTT
cdr3_aa: CASSVGGTNTGELFF
v_call: TRBV9
j_call: TRBJ2-2
clone_size: many
d_call: .

cdr3_nt: TGTGCCATCAGTGCAACGGACGGACCTGACCCCTACGAGCAGTACTTC
cdr3_aa: CAISATDGPDPYEQYF
v_call: TRBV10-3
j_call: TRBJ2-7
clone_size: .
d_call: .

cdr3_nt: TGTGCCAGCAGCGGGGGTACTAGTGAGCAGTTCTTC
cdr3_aa: CASSGGTSEQFF
v_call: TRBV9
j_call: TRBJ2-1
clone_size: few
d_call: .

cdr3_nt: TGCAGTGTCGAGCGGGAGAGGTCCTACGAGCAGTACTTC
cdr3_aa: CSVERERSYEQYF
v_call: TRBV20-1
j_call: TRBJ2-7
clone_size: few
d_call: TRBD2

cdr3_nt: TGTGCCACCCAGCGAGGAGAAACGATCGCCGTCGTAGATACGCAGTATTTT
cdr3_aa: CATQRGETIAVVDTQYF
v_call: TRBV6-2/TRBV6-3
j_call: TRBJ2-3
clone_size: few
d_call: .

cdr3_nt: TGCAGTGCTAACCACATAGCGGGAGGGAGCCACGAGCAGTACTTC
cdr3_aa: CSANHIAGGSHEQYF
v_call: TRBV20-1
j_call: TRBJ2-7
clone_size: .
d_call: TRBD2

cdr3_nt: TGTGCCAGCAGTTACTCGAGGTCTGGGACAGCTTACGAGCAGTACTTC
cdr3_aa: CASSYSRSGTAYEQYF
v_call: TRBV6-2/TRBV6-3
j_call: TRBJ2-7
clone_size: .
d_call: TRBD1

cdr3_nt: TGTGCCAGCTCATCCAAGGGGAACCAAGGGACCCAGTACTTC
cdr3_aa: CASSSKGNQGTQYF
v_call: TRBV18
j_call: TRBJ2-5
clone_size: .
d_call: .

cdr3_nt: TGTGCCATCGGGGCTAGTTCAGATACGCAGTATTTT
cdr3_aa: CAIGASSDTQYF
v_call: TRBV10-3
j_call: TRBJ2-3
clone_size: few
d_call: .

cdr3_nt: TGTGCCAGTAGTTCGTTGGGCGGGGTCACAGATACGCAGTATTTT
cdr3_aa: CASSSLGGVTDTQYF
v_call: TRBV19
j_call: TRBJ2-3
clone_size: .
d_call: .

cdr3_nt: TGTTCCAGCAGTTACACGACTAGCGGGAGGGCCAGCGAGCAGTACTTC
cdr3_aa: CSSSYTTSGRASEQYF
v_call: TRBV6-5
j_call: TRBJ2-7
clone_size: .
d_call: TRBD2

cdr3_nt: TGTGCCAGCAGTTACGGCGCGGGAGGAACAGATACGCAGTATTTT
cdr3_aa: CASSYGAGGTDTQYF
v_call: TRBV6-5
j_call: TRBJ2-3
clone_size: few
d_call: TRBD2

cdr3_nt: TGCGCCAGCAGTGATGGGATCTTCCGGGACAGGCCCTACAATGAGCAGTTCTTC
cdr3_aa: CASSDGIFRDRPYNEQFF
v_call: TRBV10-1
j_call: TRBJ2-1
clone_size: few
d_call: TRBD1

cdr3_nt: TGCGCCAGCAGCTTTAATAAGAAGCAGAACACCGGGGAGCTGTTTTTT
cdr3_aa: CASSFNKKQNTGELFF
v_call: TRBV5-1
j_call: TRBJ2-2
clone_size: few
d_call: .

cdr3_nt: TGTGCCAGCAGGTCGACAGGGGGCACTGAAGCTTTCTTT
cdr3_aa: CASRSTGGTEAFF
v_call: TRBV6-6
j_call: TRBJ1-1
clone_size: few
d_call: TRBD1

cdr3_nt: TGTGCCAGTACACCGGCGGGAGGGCAATTAGAGACCCAGTACTTC
cdr3_aa: CASTPAGGQLETQYF
v_call: TRBV19
j_call: TRBJ2-5
clone_size: .
d_call: TRBD2

cdr3_nt: TGTGCCAGCAGCTTTGACAGCTTCTACAATGAGCAGTTCTTC
cdr3_aa: CASSFDSFYNEQFF
v_call: TRBV7-2
j_call: TRBJ2-1
clone_size: few
d_call: .

cdr3_nt: TGTGCCAGCAGCCGATTCCTAGCGGGAGGGTCCTACGAGCAGTACTTC
cdr3_aa: CASSRFLAGGSYEQYF
v_call: TRBV7-2
j_call: TRBJ2-7
clone_size: .
d_call: TRBD2

cdr3_nt: TGTGCCAGCAGGATAATAAATGAGCAGTTCTTC
cdr3_aa: CASRIINEQFF
v_call: TRBV6-2/TRBV6-3
j_call: TRBJ2-1
clone_size: .
d_call: .

cdr3_nt: TGTGCCAGCAGTTATCCCGCAGTCATGAACACTGAAGCTTTCTTT
cdr3_aa: CASSYPAVMNTEAFF
v_call: TRBV6-2/TRBV6-3
j_call: TRBJ1-1
clone_size: .
d_call: .

cdr3_nt: TGCAGTGCTAGAGACAAGTTCTCTGGGGCCAACGTCCTGACTTTC
cdr3_aa: CSARDKFSGANVLTF
v_call: TRBV20-1
j_call: TRBJ2-6
clone_size: .
d_call: .

cdr3_nt: TGCAGTGCTAGTGGGCTAGCGGGGCAGTACTTC
cdr3_aa: CSASGLAGQYF
v_call: TRBV20-1
j_call: TRBJ2-7
clone_size: few
d_call: TRBD2

cdr3_nt: TGTGCCAGCACCCATAGGGCCGTCCGGGCTAACTATGGCTACACCTTC
cdr3_aa: CASTHRAVRANYGYTF
v_call: TRBV12-3/TRBV12-4
j_call: TRBJ1-2
clone_size: few
d_call: .

cdr3_nt: TGTGCCAGCAGCTGGTCGGGACAGGGTGACGTGGGCTACGAGCAGTACTTC
cdr3_aa: CASSWSGQGDVGYEQYF
v_call: TRBV7-2
j_call: TRBJ2-7
clone_size: few
d_call: TRBD1

cdr3_nt: TGTGCCAGCAGTTACGCGCAAGCCTACGAGCAGTACTTC
cdr3_aa: CASSYAQAYEQYF
v_call: TRBV6-5
j_call: TRBJ2-7
clone_size: few
d_call: .

cdr3_nt: TGTGCCAGCAGTTCTCCCCTTGGGGCAGTCGTTAGCAATCAGCCCCAGCATTTT
cdr3_aa: CASSSPLGAVVSNQPQHF
v_call: TRBV28
j_call: TRBJ1-5
clone_size: .
d_call: .

cdr3_nt: TGTGCCAGTAGTAGGCGACAGGGGGAAGGCGAGCAGTACTTC
cdr3_aa: CASSRRQGEGEQYF
v_call: TRBV19
j_call: TRBJ2-7
clone_size: .
d_call: TRBD1

cdr3_nt: TGTGCCAGCAGCTCCGCGGCTCTCAGCTCCTACAATGAGCAGTTCTTC
cdr3_aa: CASSSAALSSYNEQFF
v_call: TRBV7-2
j_call: TRBJ2-1
clone_size: .
d_call: .

cdr3_nt: TGTGCCAGCAGCCCTAAGGCGTCAGGCGCAACTGCCTCCTACAATGAGCAGTTCTTC
cdr3_aa: CASSPKASGATASYNEQFF
v_call: TRBV7-8
j_call: TRBJ2-1
clone_size: few
d_call: .

cdr3_nt: TGTGCCAGCAGCCGTACCGGGACGGAGAACACTGAAGCTTTCTTT
cdr3_aa: CASSRTGTENTEAFF
v_call: TRBV9
j_call: TRBJ1-1
clone_size: few
d_call: .

cdr3_nt: TGTGCCAGCAGTGAACTGGGGGAGGGCCCGGATACGCAGTATTTT
cdr3_aa: CASSELGEGPDTQYF
v_call: TRBV2
j_call: TRBJ2-3
clone_size: .
d_call: TRBD2

cdr3_nt: TGCAGTGCCACTCCGGCTAGGGGTTATCTCGAGCAGTACTTC
cdr3_aa: CSATPARGYLEQYF
v_call: TRBV20-1
j_call: TRBJ2-7
clone_size: few
d_call: .

cdr3_nt: TGTGCCAGCAGTTTCAGGGGGCCCTCCTACGAGCAGTACTTC
cdr3_aa: CASSFRGPSYEQYF
v_call: TRBV27
j_call: TRBJ2-7
clone_size: many
d_call: TRBD1

cdr3_nt: TGCGCCAGCAGCCAAGGACAGGTCTCAGATACGCAGTATTTT
cdr3_aa: CASSQGQVSDTQYF
v_call: TRBV4-3
j_call: TRBJ2-3
clone_size: .
d_call: .

cdr3_nt: TGTGCCAGTTGGAACACTGAAGCTTTCTTT
cdr3_aa: CASWNTEAFF
v_call: TRBV19
j_call: TRBJ1-1
clone_size: few
d_call: .

cdr3_nt: TGCGCCAGCAGCTTGGGGCCCACAGATGCGCAGTATTTT
cdr3_aa: CASSLGPTDAQYF
v_call: TRBV5-1
j_call: TRBJ2-3
clone_size: .
d_call: .